This TCR beta chain was retrieved from a study of T cells in localized non-small cell lung cancer. Concerning this clone: As yet, its antigen is unknown.

Germline V gene sequence: CDR1 SGHRS, CDR2 YFSETQ. Trimming removed 3 bases from V and 6 bases from J, with 14 bases in between. This CDR3 has 14 residues. Measured with immunoSEQ multiplex PCR; TCRdb has only the in-frame clones, and not every one. Among 30,000 or so clones listed, approximately 86% were seen once. Whole-study findings and limits: Uninvolved nearby lung showed the greatest T cell clonality, exceeding that found in tumor. Longer overall survival was associated with a higher density of T cells in the blood. Adjacent lung held a median approximately 57 of the top 100 tumor clones. Sequencing involved a lone tumor region, leaving heterogeneity possible.

This TCR was recovered from a woman aged 40-69 years with stage III lung adenocarcinoma. The chain joins TRBV5-1 to TRBJ2-3, with a tentative D call TRBD2 (5 bases). This sample comprised peripheral blood mononuclear cells, obtained before any cancer treatment. The CDR3 coding sequence is TGCGCCAGCAGCTCACCCCGGGGTGGTGATACGCAGTATTTT. It translates to CASSSPRGGDTQYF.